This T cell receptor (beta chain) was identified during a study of T cell responses to AZD1222 COVID-19 vaccine. The wider study: Second doses were pooled across both intervals (about 4 or about 12 weeks). Regarding the study as a whole: Along spike, vaccine-associated CD4 TCRs were found throughout, with dominance at 160-218 and 743-854. Unmutated variant regions are reportedly targeted by nearly half of spike-specific TCRs.

Notes on this clone: The antigen is unknown.

The repertoire was sequenced with immunoSEQ multiplex PCR; TCRdb's copy has only in-frame clones and lacks some. In the table there are just over 80,000 clones, more than 80% of which are singletons. Germline V gives CDR1 MNHEY, CDR2 SVGAGI. This CDR3 has 14 residues. V was clipped by 7 bases and J by 0 bases, with 12 bases between them. Sequencing was performed on peripheral blood, taken on day 0 of AZD1222 vaccination. This sequence joins TRBV6-5 and TRBJ1-2, with D hard to call. This TCR was recovered from an adult in good health. The CDR3 sequence is CASTLAQANYGYTF. CDR3 nucleotides: TGTGCCAGCACTCTAGCCCAGGCTAACTATGGCTACACCTTC.